The clone carrying this T cell receptor beta chain has at least ten counts. Its antigen is as yet unknown. The definition of stable Graves' hyperthyroidism was no ophthalmopathy progression within 18 months. Amplified TCR beta CDR3 regions came from RNA transcripts. Initially, a first-round RT-PCR of the TCR CDR3 employed the HTBI primer set. TCRdb re-derived calls from the multiplex PCR reads in MiXCR, one entry per CDR3 protein. The profile shows about 560,000 distinct CDR3 sequences, approximately 16% of them singletons. The data originate from a study of T cells in Graves' hyperthyroidism and ophthalmopathy. General observations from the study: Patients with ophthalmopathy were separated from those with stable hyperthyroidism by a 13 V-J model. Blood shared most expanded thyroid clonotypes above 0.001.

This CDR3 is 14 amino acids long. Germline trimming cut 3 bases from V and 5 bases from J; bases unmatched to any gene: 5. Germline V gene sequence: CDR1 SGHTA, CDR2 FQGNSA. The receptor was derived from a woman aged 18-29 years with Graves' hyperthyroidism. The sequencing sample was made of blood. The genes are TRBV7-2 and TRBJ2-5; 8 bases match TRBD2. The CDR3 loop reads CASSFGGAGETQYF. The CDR3, as DNA: TGTGCCAGCAGCTTCGGGGGGGCGGGGGAGACCCAGTACTTC.